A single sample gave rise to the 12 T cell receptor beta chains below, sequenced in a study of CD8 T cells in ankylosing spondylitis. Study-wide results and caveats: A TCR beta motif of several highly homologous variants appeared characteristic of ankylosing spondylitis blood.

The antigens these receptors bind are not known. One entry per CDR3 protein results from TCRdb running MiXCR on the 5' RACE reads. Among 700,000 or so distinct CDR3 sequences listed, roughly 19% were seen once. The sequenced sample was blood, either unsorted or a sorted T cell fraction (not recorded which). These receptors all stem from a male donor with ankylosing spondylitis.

CDR3 bases: TGCAGTGCTAGCAACCAACCGCTAAATGGCTACACCTTC. Translating gives CSASNQPLNGYTF. The chain recombines TRBV20-1 with TRBJ1-2; D unclear. V was pared by 3 bases and J by 6 bases, with 14 bases between. The CDR3 contains 13 residues. Germline-derived CDR1 and CDR2 are DFQATT and SNEGSKA (reference sequence).

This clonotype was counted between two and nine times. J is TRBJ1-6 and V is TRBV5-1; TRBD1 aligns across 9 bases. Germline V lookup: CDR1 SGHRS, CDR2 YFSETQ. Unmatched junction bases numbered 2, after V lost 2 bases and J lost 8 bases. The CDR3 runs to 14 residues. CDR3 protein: CASSFDRGDSPLHF. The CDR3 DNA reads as TGCGCCAGCAGCTTCGACAGGGGGGATTCACCCCTCCACTTT.

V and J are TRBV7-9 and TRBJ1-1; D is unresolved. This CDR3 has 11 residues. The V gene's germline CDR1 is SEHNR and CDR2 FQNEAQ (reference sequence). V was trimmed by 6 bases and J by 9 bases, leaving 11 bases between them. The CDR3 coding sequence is TGTGCCAGCAGTGAGGGCCCGAAAGCTTTCTTT. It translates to CASSEGPKAFF.

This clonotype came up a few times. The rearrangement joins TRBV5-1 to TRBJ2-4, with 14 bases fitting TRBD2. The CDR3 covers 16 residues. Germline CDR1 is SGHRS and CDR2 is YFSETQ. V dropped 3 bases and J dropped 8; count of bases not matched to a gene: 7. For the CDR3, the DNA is TGCGCCAGCAGCTCTCGACTAGCGGGAGGGCCCGACATTCAGTACTTC. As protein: CASSSRLAGGPDIQYF.

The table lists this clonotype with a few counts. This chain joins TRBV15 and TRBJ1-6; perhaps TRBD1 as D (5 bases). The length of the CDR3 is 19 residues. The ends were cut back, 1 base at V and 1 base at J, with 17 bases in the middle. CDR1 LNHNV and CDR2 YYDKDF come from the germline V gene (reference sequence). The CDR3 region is CATSRGDLFLGSYNSPLHF. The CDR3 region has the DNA TGTGCCACCAGCAGAGGGGACTTGTTCCTCGGGTCCTATAATTCACCCCTCCACTTT. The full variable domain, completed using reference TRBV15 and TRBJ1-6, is DAMVIQNPRYQVTQFGKPVTLSCSQTLNHNVMYWYQQKSSQAPKLLFHYYDKDFNNEADTPDNFQSRRPNTSFCFLDIRSPGLGDTAMYLCATSRGDLFLGSYNSPLHFGNGTRLTVT.

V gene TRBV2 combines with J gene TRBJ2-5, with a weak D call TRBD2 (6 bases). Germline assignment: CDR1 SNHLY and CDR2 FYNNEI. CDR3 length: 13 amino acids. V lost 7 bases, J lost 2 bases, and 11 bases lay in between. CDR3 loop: CASMSREQETQYF. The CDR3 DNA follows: TGTGCCAGCATGTCACGGGAGCAAGAGACCCAGTACTTC.

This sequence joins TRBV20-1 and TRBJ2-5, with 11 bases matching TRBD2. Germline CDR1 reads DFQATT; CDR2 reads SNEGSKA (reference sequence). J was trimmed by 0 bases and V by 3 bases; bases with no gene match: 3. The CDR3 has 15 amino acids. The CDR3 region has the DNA TGCAGTGCTAGTGGGACTAGCGGAAACCAAGAGACCCAGTACTTC. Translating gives CSASGTSGNQETQYF.

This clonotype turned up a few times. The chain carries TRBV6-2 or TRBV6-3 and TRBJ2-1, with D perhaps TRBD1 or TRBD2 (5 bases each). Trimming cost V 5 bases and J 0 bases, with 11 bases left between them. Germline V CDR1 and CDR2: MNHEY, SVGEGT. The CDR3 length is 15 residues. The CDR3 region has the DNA TGTGCCAGCAGTCGGGACGCCCTCTCCTACAATGAGCAGTTCTTC. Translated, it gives CASSRDALSYNEQFF.

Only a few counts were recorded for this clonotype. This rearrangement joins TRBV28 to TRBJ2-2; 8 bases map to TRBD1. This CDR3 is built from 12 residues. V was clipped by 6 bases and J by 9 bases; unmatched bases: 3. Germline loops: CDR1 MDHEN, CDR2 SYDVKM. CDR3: CASRQGDRELFF. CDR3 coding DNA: TGTGCCAGCAGACAGGGGGACCGGGAGCTGTTTTTT.

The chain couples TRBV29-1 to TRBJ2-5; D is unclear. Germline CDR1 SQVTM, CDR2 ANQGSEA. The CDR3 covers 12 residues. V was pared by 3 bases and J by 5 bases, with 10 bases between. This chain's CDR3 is CSVDWAAETQYF. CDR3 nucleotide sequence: TGCAGCGTTGATTGGGCTGCCGAGACCCAGTACTTC.

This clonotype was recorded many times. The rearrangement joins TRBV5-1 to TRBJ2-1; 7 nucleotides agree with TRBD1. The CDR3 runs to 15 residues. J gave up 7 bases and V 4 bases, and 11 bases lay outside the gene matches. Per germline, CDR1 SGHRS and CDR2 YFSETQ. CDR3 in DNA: TGCGCCAGCAGCCTCCAAGGGGACAGTAAAAATGAGCAGTTCTTC. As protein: CASSLQGDSKNEQFF.

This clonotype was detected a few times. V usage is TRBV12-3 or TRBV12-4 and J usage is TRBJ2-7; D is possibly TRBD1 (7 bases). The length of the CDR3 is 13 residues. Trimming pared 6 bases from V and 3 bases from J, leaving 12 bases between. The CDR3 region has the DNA TGTGCCAGCAGCCGGGGGACAGTCTACGAGCAGTACTTC. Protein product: CASSRGTVYEQYF.